In this sample, the clone carrying this T cell receptor beta chain turned up a few times. This sample is part of a study of blood T cells in healthy people across ages. Deletions cut 5 bases from V and 8 bases from J, with 18 bases between. Germline V gene data show CDR1 as DFQATT and CDR2 as SNEGSKA (reference sequence). This CDR3 comprises 13 residues. Together with a sample-barcoded 5' primer, a J-beta primer mix was included in a second PCR lasting roughly 7 to 11 cycles. TCRdb reanalysed the 5' RACE reads using MiXCR and keeps one entry per CDR3 protein. The sample includes hundreds of thousands of distinct CDR3 sequences, 25% of them seen just once. The same data also contributed to another study, on T cells of mothers and their children.

Specimen: blood. The V and J genes are TRBV20-1 and TRBJ1-2; possible D gene TRBD1, 6 bases. This TCR derives from a boy aged 5-17 years in good health. This CDR3 is CSAPHHRDGGYTF. The CDR3 nucleotides are TGCAGTGCTCCTCACCACAGGGACGGAGGCTACACCTTC.